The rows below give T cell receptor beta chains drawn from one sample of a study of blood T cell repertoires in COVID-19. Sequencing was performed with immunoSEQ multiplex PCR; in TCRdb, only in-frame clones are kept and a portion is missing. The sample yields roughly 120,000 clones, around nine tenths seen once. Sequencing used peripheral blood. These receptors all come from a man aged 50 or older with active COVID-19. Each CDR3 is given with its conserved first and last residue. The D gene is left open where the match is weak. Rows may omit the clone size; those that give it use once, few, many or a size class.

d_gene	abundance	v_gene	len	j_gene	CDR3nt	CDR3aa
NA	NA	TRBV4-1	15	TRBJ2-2	TGCGCCAGCAGCTTTTCGCGGGGTAACACCGGGGAGCTGTTTTTT	CASSFSRGNTGELFF
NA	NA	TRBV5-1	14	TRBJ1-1	TGCGCCAGCAGCTTGGCCACAATGAACACTGAAGCTTTCTTT	CASSLATMNTEAFF
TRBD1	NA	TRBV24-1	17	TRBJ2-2	TGTGCCACCAGTGATTTGTCCGACAGGGCCGCCACCGGGGAGCTGTTTTTT	CATSDLSDRAATGELFF
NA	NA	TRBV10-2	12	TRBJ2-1	TGCGCCAGCAGGTGGACAGTGAATGAGCAGTTCTTC	CASRWTVNEQFF
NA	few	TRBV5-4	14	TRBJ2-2	TGTGCCAGCAGCGTAGTGAGCCCTCCCGGGGAGCTGTTTTTT	CASSVVSPPGELFF
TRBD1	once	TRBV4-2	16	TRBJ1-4	TGTGCCAGCAGCTCAGCTGGACAGGGGTCTAATGAAAAACTGTTTTTT	CASSSAGQGSNEKLFF
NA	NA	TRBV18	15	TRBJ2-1	TGTGCCAGCTCACCATCAGGTGACTCCTACAATGAGCAGTTCTTC	CASSPSGDSYNEQFF
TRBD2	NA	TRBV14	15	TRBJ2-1	TGTGCCAGCAGCAGTGGGACTAGCGGGTATGATGAGCAGTTCTTC	CASSSGTSGYDEQFF
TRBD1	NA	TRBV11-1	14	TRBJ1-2	TGTGCCAGCAGCTTAGGACAGGGTCGTTATGGCTACACCTTC	CASSLGQGRYGYTF
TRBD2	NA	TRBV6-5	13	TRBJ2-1	TGTGCCAGCAAACTAGCGGGGCTTAATGAGCAGTTCTTC	CASKLAGLNEQFF
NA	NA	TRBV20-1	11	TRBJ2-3	TGCAGTGCTATCACAGGGAATACGCAGTATTTT	CSAITGNTQYF
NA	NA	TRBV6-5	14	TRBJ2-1	TGTGCCAGCAGTTACAAAGATGGGAGCGATGAGCAGTTCTTC	CASSYKDGSDEQFF
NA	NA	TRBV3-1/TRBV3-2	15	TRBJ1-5	TGTGCCAGCAGCCTCGGGAGGGCCGGCAATCAGCCCCAGCATTTT	CASSLGRAGNQPQHF
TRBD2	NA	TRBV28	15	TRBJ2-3	TGTGCCAGCAGTCGGACTAGCGCCCTCACAGATACGCAGTATTTT	CASSRTSALTDTQYF
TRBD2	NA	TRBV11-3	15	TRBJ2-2	TGTGCCAGCAGCTTTGGGGGAGGGCGCACCGGGGAGCTGTTTTTT	CASSFGGGRTGELFF
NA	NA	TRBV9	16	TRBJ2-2	TGTGCCAGCAGCGTCAAATCGGGACAAATCACCGGGGAGCTGTTTTTT	CASSVKSGQITGELFF
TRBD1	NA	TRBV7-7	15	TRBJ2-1	TGTGCCAGCAGCTTAGATCGGACAGGGGAAAATGAGCAGTTCTTC	CASSLDRTGENEQFF
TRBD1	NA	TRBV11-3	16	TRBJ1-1	TGTGCCAGCAGCTCGGGACAGGGGCGAGAGAACACTGAAGCTTTCTTT	CASSSGQGRENTEAFF
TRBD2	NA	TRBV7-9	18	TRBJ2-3	TGTGCCAGCAGCTGGGGACTAGCGGGGGGACTAAACACAGATACGCAGTATTTT	CASSWGLAGGLNTDTQYF
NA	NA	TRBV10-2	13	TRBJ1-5	TGCGCCAGCAGTGTCCAGGGAGGGCAGCCCCAGCATTTT	CASSVQGGQPQHF
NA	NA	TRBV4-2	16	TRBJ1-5	TGTGCCAGCAGCCAGAGCATAGTTCGGGGAGGCCAGCCCCAGCATTTT	CASSQSIVRGGQPQHF
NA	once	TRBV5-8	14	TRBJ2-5	TGTGCCAGCAGCGCCGGACAGCGGATGGAGACCCAGTACTTC	CASSAGQRMETQYF
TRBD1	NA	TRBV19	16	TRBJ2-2	TGTGCCAGTAGTACCCCGGGACAGGGGGCCACCGGGGAGCTGTTTTTT	CASSTPGQGATGELFF
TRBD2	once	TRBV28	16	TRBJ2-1	TGTGCCAGCAGTTTATGGGCGGGAGAGAAGAAGGGTGAGCAGTTCTTC	CASSLWAGEKKGEQFF
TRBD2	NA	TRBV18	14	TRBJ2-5	TGTGCCAGCTCCCAACAGCGGGGACGGGAGACCCAGTACTTC	CASSQQRGRETQYF
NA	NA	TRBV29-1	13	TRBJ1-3	TGCAGCACTGTACAGGACTCTGGAAACACCATATATTTT	CSTVQDSGNTIYF
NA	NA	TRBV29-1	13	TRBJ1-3	TGCAGCGTTGAAGGAGGTCATAGAAACACCATATATTTT	CSVEGGHRNTIYF
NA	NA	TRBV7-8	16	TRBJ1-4	TGTGCCAGCAGCTTGAGGGGGAGTCCGGTAGGGGAAAAACTGTTTTTT	CASSLRGSPVGEKLFF
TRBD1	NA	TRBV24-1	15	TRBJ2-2	TGTGCCACCAGTGGAGGGGGCGCGGACACCGGGGAGCTGTTTTTT	CATSGGGADTGELFF
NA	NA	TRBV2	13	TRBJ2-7	TGTGCCAGCTGGCGGGGGCCTTCCTACGAGCAGTACTTC	CASWRGPSYEQYF
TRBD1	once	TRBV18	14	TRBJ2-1	TGTGCCAGCTCACCACCGACAGGGTACAATGAGCAGTTCTTC	CASSPPTGYNEQFF
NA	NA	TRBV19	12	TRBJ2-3	TGTGCCAGTAGTCCCGGACTGCATACGCAGTATTTT	CASSPGLHTQYF
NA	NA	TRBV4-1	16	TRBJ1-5	TGCGCCAGCAGCCAGGGGAGGGGGAGTGGCAATCAGCCCCAGCATTTT	CASSQGRGSGNQPQHF
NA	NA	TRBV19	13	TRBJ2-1	TGTGCCAGTAGTCCCTTAGTATACAATGAGCAGTTCTTC	CASSPLVYNEQFF
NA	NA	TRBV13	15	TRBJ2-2	TGTGCCAGCAGCTCCCCCAGGCTGAACACCGGGGAGCTGTTTTTT	CASSSPRLNTGELFF
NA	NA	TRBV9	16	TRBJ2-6	TGTGCCAGCAGCGAGAGGTCGGGCTCTGGGGCCAACGTCCTGACTTTC	CASSERSGSGANVLTF
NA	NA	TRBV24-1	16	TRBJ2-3	TGTGCCACCAGTGACAAAATAAACAGGGGCACAGATACGCAGTATTTT	CATSDKINRGTDTQYF
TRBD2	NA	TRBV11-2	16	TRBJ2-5	TGTGCCAGCAGCCACCTGACTAGCGCAAAAAAAGAGACCCAGTACTTC	CASSHLTSAKKETQYF
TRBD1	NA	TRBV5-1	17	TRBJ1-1	TGCGCCAGCAGCTTGGCACTTCTCCGGGACAGGGGCTCTGAAGCTTTCTTT	CASSLALLRDRGSEAFF
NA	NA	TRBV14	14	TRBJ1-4	TGTGCCAGCAGCCAGATTTTGGCAAATGGAAAACTGTTTTTT	CASSQILANGKLFF